Listed below are T cell receptor beta chains from one sample, sequenced in a study of T cells after yellow fever vaccination. TCRdb recomputed calls from the 5' RACE reads with MiXCR, one row per CDR3 protein. The sample records under 600,000 distinct CDR3 sequences, approximately 13% being singletons. The sequenced sample was PBMCs, obtained on the day of the yellow fever booster vaccination. Every receptor here comes from a man aged 30-40 years who received the YFV17D yellow fever vaccine. The CDR3 runs from the conserved cysteine through the conserved F or W. A D gene is named only where the DNA matches it firmly. Some rows have no size entry. The others give once, few or many, or a class for an expanded clone.

DNA,CDR3,size,J,D,V
TGTGCCAGCAGTCCCACAGGGGGCTCCTACAATGAGCAGTTCTTC,CASSPTGGSYNEQFF,many,TRBJ2-1,TRBD1,TRBV7-9
TGTGCCAGCAGCAAAGCCCCCCCCGGGCAGATTCCCTACGAGCAGTACTTC,CASSKAPPGQIPYEQYF,-,TRBJ2-7,-,TRBV21-1
TGTGCCAGCAGCCCGGTTAGGTACGAGCAGTACTTC,CASSPVRYEQYF,few,TRBJ2-7,-,TRBV6-2/TRBV6-3
TGCGCCAGCAGCCAAGTCACGCAGAGCTACGAGCAGTACTTC,CASSQVTQSYEQYF,once,TRBJ2-7,-,TRBV4-3
TGTGCCAGCAGTTCGCACCGGGTTAGCGGGCTGTACAATGAGCAGTTCTTC,CASSSHRVSGLYNEQFF,few,TRBJ2-1,TRBD2,TRBV12-3/TRBV12-4
TGTGCCAGTAGCTTGACTAGCACCCCGACCGGGGAGCTGTTTTTT,CASSLTSTPTGELFF,few,TRBJ2-2,TRBD2,TRBV19
TGTGCCAGCAGCTTAATGACCGGGGGGCCTCAAGAGACCCAGTACTTC,CASSLMTGGPQETQYF,-,TRBJ2-5,-,TRBV7-3
TGTGCCAGCAGTTCCCGAGGACAGGGAGGGTCTGAAGCTTTCTTT,CASSSRGQGGSEAFF,-,TRBJ1-1,TRBD1,TRBV28
TGTGCCAGCAGCAAGGCGCAGGGCGGGCCGCAGGAGCAGTTCTTC,CASSKAQGGPQEQFF,-,TRBJ2-1,-,TRBV21-1
TGTGCCAGCAGCTCCGGTTTGGTCGACTACACCTTC,CASSSGLVDYTF,-,TRBJ1-2,-,TRBV7-9
TGCAGTGTATGGGGCGGAATTCAGTACTTC,CSVWGGIQYF,few,TRBJ2-4,-,TRBV20-1
TGTGCCACCAGCAGAGAGCGGGAGAGCACCCAAGAGACCCAGTACTTC,CATSRERESTQETQYF,-,TRBJ2-5,TRBD2,TRBV15
TGTGCCAGCATTTCCCGGGGCCCGATAGAGCAGTTCTTC,CASISRGPIEQFF,-,TRBJ2-1,-,TRBV28
TGTGCCAGCAGTTTAAAGAGGGGTGCCAATCAGCCCCAGCATTTT,CASSLKRGANQPQHF,-,TRBJ1-5,-,TRBV27
TGTGCCAGCAGTGAGAGCGGGACTGGCCCAGATACGCAGTATTTT,CASSESGTGPDTQYF,-,TRBJ2-3,TRBD2,TRBV28
TGTGCCAGCAGCTTAGTGGCGGGAGGGTTCAATGAGCAGTTCTTC,CASSLVAGGFNEQFF,few,TRBJ2-1,TRBD2,TRBV7-2
TGTGCCAGCACCCTCGGCCGGGTCACCGGGGAGCTGTTTTTT,CASTLGRVTGELFF,few,TRBJ2-2,-,TRBV11-2
TGTGCCAGCTCACCCCTTAGGCAGGAGTCAGAGACCCAGTACTTC,CASSPLRQESETQYF,-,TRBJ2-5,-,TRBV18
TGTGCCCTATCTGGGGAAGAGACCCAGTACTTC,CALSGEETQYF,-,TRBJ2-5,-,TRBV7-9
TGCAGTGCTGCCGGCCCGGGACTAGCGGAATACAATGAGCAGTTCTTC,CSAAGPGLAEYNEQFF,few,TRBJ2-1,TRBD2,TRBV20-1
TGCAGTGCTAAGCCAGGACGTTGGGAGACCGGGGAGCTGTTTTTT,CSAKPGRWETGELFF,few,TRBJ2-2,-,TRBV20-1
TGTGCCAGCAGCCAGAGCGCGGGGGGGAGGGACTACAATGAGCAGTTCTTC,CASSQSAGGRDYNEQFF,-,TRBJ2-1,TRBD2,TRBV4-2
TGTGCCAGCAGTCCCCGGGGAGGCTATGAAGCTTTCTTT,CASSPRGGYEAFF,-,TRBJ1-1,-,TRBV27
TGCGCCAGCAGCCAAGAACTCAAGGGATCCTATAATTCACCCCTCCACTTT,CASSQELKGSYNSPLHF,-,TRBJ1-6,-,TRBV4-3
TGTGCCATCAGTGAGCTCCGACGGGACAGGGGGGTCGACAATGAGCAGTTCTTC,CAISELRRDRGVDNEQFF,-,TRBJ2-1,TRBD1,TRBV10-3
TGTGCCAGCAGCCAAAAATACACCGGGGAGCTGTTTTTT,CASSQKYTGELFF,-,TRBJ2-2,-,TRBV3-1
TGTGCCAGCAGTTACTTCCGTCGGGTTCATGAGCAGTTCTTC,CASSYFRRVHEQFF,-,TRBJ2-1,-,TRBV6-5
TGTGCCAGCAGCGTAAGTTCTAGCGGTTACAATGAGCAGTTCTTC,CASSVSSSGYNEQFF,few,TRBJ2-1,TRBD2,TRBV9
TGTGCCAGCAGTCCCCGGGTGGGGGACCGACTTAACTATGGCTACACCTTC,CASSPRVGDRLNYGYTF,-,TRBJ1-2,-,TRBV27